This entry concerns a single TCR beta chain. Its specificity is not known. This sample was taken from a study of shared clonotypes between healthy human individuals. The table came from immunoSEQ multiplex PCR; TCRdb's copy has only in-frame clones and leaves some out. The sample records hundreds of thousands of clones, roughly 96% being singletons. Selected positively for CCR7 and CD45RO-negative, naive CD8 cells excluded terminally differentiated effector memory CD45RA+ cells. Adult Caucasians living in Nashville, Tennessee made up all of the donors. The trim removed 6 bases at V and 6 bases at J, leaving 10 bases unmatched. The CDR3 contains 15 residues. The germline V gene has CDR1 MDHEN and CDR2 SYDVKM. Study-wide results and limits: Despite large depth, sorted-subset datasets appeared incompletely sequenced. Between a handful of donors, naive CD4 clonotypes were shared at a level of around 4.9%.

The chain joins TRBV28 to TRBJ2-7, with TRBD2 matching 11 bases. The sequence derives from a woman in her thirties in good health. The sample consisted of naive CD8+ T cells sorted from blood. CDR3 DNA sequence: TGTGCCAGCAGGGCCTTAGCGGGAGGGTGGGCCGAGCAGTACTTC. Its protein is CASRALAGGWAEQYF.